The rows below give T cell receptor beta chains drawn from one sample of a study of post-analysis software for immune sequencing data. TCRdb analysed the PCR reads with MiXCR anew, one entry per CDR3 protein. The table has about 460,000 distinct CDR3 sequences, approximately 46% seen once. Sequencing was done on a sample of blood. All receptors derive from a girl aged 5 to 17 with multiple sclerosis. CDR3s include the opening cysteine and the closing phenylalanine or tryptophan. Fields, in order: V gene, D gene, J gene, clone size, CDR3 protein, CDR3 DNA. D genes are given only for firm matches. Size values are once, few and many counts, or a class for expanded clones, and some rows have none.

V gene: TRBV10-3; D gene: TRBD1; J gene: TRBJ2-7; clone size: -; CDR3 protein: CAISEYGQGRDEQYF; CDR3 DNA: TGTGCCATCAGTGAGTATGGACAGGGACGCGACGAGCAGTACTTC
V gene: TRBV29-1; D gene: TRBD1; J gene: TRBJ1-2; clone size: few; CDR3 protein: CSVEEDRGDYGYTF; CDR3 DNA: TGCAGCGTTGAAGAGGACAGGGGCGACTATGGCTACACCTTC
V gene: TRBV5-1; D gene: TRBD1; J gene: TRBJ2-4; clone size: -; CDR3 protein: CASSERTGWMNIQYF; CDR3 DNA: TGCGCCAGCAGCGAGAGGACAGGGTGGATGAACATTCAGTACTTC
V gene: TRBV7-3; D gene: -; J gene: TRBJ2-2; clone size: -; CDR3 protein: CASSPGGANTGELFF; CDR3 DNA: TGTGCCAGCAGCCCTGGAGGCGCGAACACCGGGGAGCTGTTTTTT
V gene: TRBV19; D gene: -; J gene: TRBJ2-1; clone size: -; CDR3 protein: CASRSAYEQFF; CDR3 DNA: TGTGCCAGTAGATCCGCGTATGAGCAGTTCTTC
V gene: TRBV20-1; D gene: TRBD2; J gene: TRBJ2-7; clone size: -; CDR3 protein: CSAGAPGLAGTYEQYF; CDR3 DNA: TGCAGTGCTGGGGCACCGGGACTAGCGGGGACCTACGAGCAGTACTTC
V gene: TRBV7-8; D gene: -; J gene: TRBJ2-6; clone size: -; CDR3 protein: CASSLVTGRRSGANVLTF; CDR3 DNA: TGTGCCAGCAGCTTAGTAACAGGGCGACGCTCTGGGGCCAACGTCCTGACTTTC
V gene: TRBV9; D gene: -; J gene: TRBJ2-1; clone size: -; CDR3 protein: CASSQLGTKYNEQFF; CDR3 DNA: TGTGCCAGCAGCCAACTCGGGACAAAATACAATGAGCAGTTCTTC
V gene: TRBV20-1; D gene: -; J gene: TRBJ2-5; clone size: -; CDR3 protein: CSARVPIASYQETQYF; CDR3 DNA: TGCAGTGCTAGAGTCCCGATAGCCTCGTACCAAGAGACCCAGTACTTC
V gene: TRBV28; D gene: -; J gene: TRBJ2-1; clone size: -; CDR3 protein: CASSFSGNYNEQFF; CDR3 DNA: TGTGCCAGCAGTTTTTCAGGGAACTACAATGAGCAGTTCTTC
V gene: TRBV19; D gene: TRBD2; J gene: TRBJ2-1; clone size: -; CDR3 protein: CASSMFPPTSGDNNEQFF; CDR3 DNA: TGTGCCAGTAGTATGTTTCCCCCGACTAGCGGGGATAACAATGAGCAGTTCTTC
V gene: TRBV7-2; D gene: -; J gene: TRBJ2-3; clone size: -; CDR3 protein: CASSTGLAGGSDTQYF; CDR3 DNA: TGTGCCAGCAGCACCGGGTTGGCTGGGGGATCAGATACGCAGTATTTT
V gene: TRBV5-1; D gene: -; J gene: TRBJ1-1; clone size: -; CDR3 protein: CASSPVFDTEAFF; CDR3 DNA: TGCGCCAGCAGCCCCGTGTTTGACACTGAAGCTTTCTTT
V gene: TRBV7-9; D gene: TRBD1; J gene: TRBJ1-2; clone size: -; CDR3 protein: CASSVQGLNGYTF; CDR3 DNA: TGTGCCAGCAGCGTACAGGGGTTAAATGGCTACACCTTC
V gene: TRBV20-1; D gene: -; J gene: TRBJ2-5; clone size: few; CDR3 protein: CSPRGDKETQYF; CDR3 DNA: TGCAGTCCACGTGGCGATAAAGAGACCCAGTACTTC
V gene: TRBV12-3/TRBV12-4; D gene: -; J gene: TRBJ2-5; clone size: few; CDR3 protein: CASSSRTQETQYF; CDR3 DNA: TGTGCCAGCAGTTCCCGGACTCAAGAGACCCAGTACTTC
V gene: TRBV27; D gene: TRBD1; J gene: TRBJ1-5; clone size: -; CDR3 protein: CASSFGRGLDQPQHF; CDR3 DNA: TGTGCTAGCAGTTTTGGAAGGGGGCTGGATCAGCCCCAGCATTTT
V gene: TRBV5-1; D gene: -; J gene: TRBJ2-7; clone size: few; CDR3 protein: CASSLDSGLEQYF; CDR3 DNA: TGCGCCAGCAGCTTGGACTCGGGTCTCGAGCAGTACTTC
V gene: TRBV2; D gene: -; J gene: TRBJ2-3; clone size: -; CDR3 protein: CASSGAGYTDTQYF; CDR3 DNA: TGTGCCAGCAGTGGGGCGGGGTACACAGATACGCAGTATTTT
V gene: TRBV7-3; D gene: TRBD1; J gene: TRBJ2-3; clone size: few; CDR3 protein: CASSLGTGEADTQYF; CDR3 DNA: TGTGCCAGCAGCTTAGGGACAGGGGAGGCAGATACGCAGTATTTT
V gene: TRBV9; D gene: -; J gene: TRBJ2-4; clone size: -; CDR3 protein: CASSHETGSPWQNIQYF; CDR3 DNA: TGTGCCAGCAGCCATGAGACAGGCTCACCGTGGCAAAACATTCAGTACTTC
V gene: TRBV12-3/TRBV12-4; D gene: -; J gene: TRBJ2-7; clone size: -; CDR3 protein: CASSLAPIYEQYF; CDR3 DNA: TGTGCCAGCAGTTTAGCCCCTATCTACGAGCAGTACTTC
V gene: TRBV7-2; D gene: -; J gene: TRBJ2-7; clone size: -; CDR3 protein: CASSSRQDFYEQYF; CDR3 DNA: TGTGCCAGCAGCTCACGACAGGACTTCTACGAGCAGTACTTC
V gene: TRBV21-1; D gene: -; J gene: TRBJ2-7; clone size: -; CDR3 protein: CASSKGFQLVPYEQYF; CDR3 DNA: TGTGCCAGCAGCAAAGGTTTCCAACTCGTGCCCTACGAGCAGTACTTC
V gene: TRBV11-3; D gene: TRBD2; J gene: TRBJ2-7; clone size: -; CDR3 protein: CASSLGTSRRAAEQYF; CDR3 DNA: TGTGCCAGCAGCTTGGGGACTAGCAGGAGGGCCGCCGAGCAGTACTTC
V gene: TRBV5-1; D gene: TRBD1; J gene: TRBJ2-1; clone size: -; CDR3 protein: CASSLFRTGGTYNEQFF; CDR3 DNA: TGCGCCAGCAGCTTGTTCCGGACAGGGGGCACTTACAATGAGCAGTTCTTC
V gene: TRBV2; D gene: -; J gene: TRBJ2-7; clone size: few; CDR3 protein: CASGTGGRSSYEQYF; CDR3 DNA: TGTGCCAGCGGGACGGGGGGCCGAAGCTCCTACGAGCAGTACTTC
V gene: TRBV28; D gene: -; J gene: TRBJ2-4; clone size: few; CDR3 protein: CASFGTRGLDIQYF; CDR3 DNA: TGTGCCAGCTTCGGGACAAGGGGCTTGGACATTCAGTACTTC
V gene: TRBV29-1; D gene: TRBD1; J gene: TRBJ2-2; clone size: -; CDR3 protein: CSVEVPRGRWTGELFF; CDR3 DNA: TGCAGCGTTGAAGTCCCCAGGGGGCGATGGACCGGGGAGCTGTTTTTT
V gene: TRBV29-1; D gene: -; J gene: TRBJ1-1; clone size: once; CDR3 protein: CSVRGSEVNTEAFF; CDR3 DNA: TGCAGCGTGAGGGGGAGCGAGGTGAACACTGAAGCTTTCTTT
V gene: TRBV5-1; D gene: TRBD2; J gene: TRBJ2-2; clone size: -; CDR3 protein: CASSYTQLAGYTGELFF; CDR3 DNA: TGCGCCAGCAGTTATACTCAACTAGCGGGATATACCGGGGAGCTGTTTTTT
V gene: TRBV12-3/TRBV12-4; D gene: -; J gene: TRBJ2-2; clone size: few; CDR3 protein: CASLGPNTGELFF; CDR3 DNA: TGTGCCAGCCTGGGCCCTAACACCGGGGAGCTGTTTTTT
V gene: TRBV16; D gene: -; J gene: TRBJ2-7; clone size: few; CDR3 protein: CASSLSEYEQYF; CDR3 DNA: TGTGCCAGCAGCCTCTCCGAGTACGAGCAGTACTTC